Sequencing of this T cell receptor beta chain was carried out in a study of T cell responses to AZD1222 COVID-19 vaccine. The assay was immunoSEQ multiplex PCR, and TCRdb's table has in-frame clones only and misses some. This sample has some 150,000 clones, with 93% found just once. V was clipped by 1 base and J by 4 bases, with 18 bases between them. Germline V gives CDR1 MNHNS, CDR2 SASEGT. CDR3 length: 17 amino acids. The receptor comes from an adult in good health. The genes are TRBV6-1 and TRBJ2-3, with D maybe TRBD1 (6 bases). Sequenced material: peripheral blood, taken on day 0 of AZD1222 vaccination. CDR3 bases: TGTGCCAGCAGTGAAGGGGGTTGGGCAGGGGTTGCAGATACGCAGTATTTT. Translation gives CASSEGGWAGVADTQYF.